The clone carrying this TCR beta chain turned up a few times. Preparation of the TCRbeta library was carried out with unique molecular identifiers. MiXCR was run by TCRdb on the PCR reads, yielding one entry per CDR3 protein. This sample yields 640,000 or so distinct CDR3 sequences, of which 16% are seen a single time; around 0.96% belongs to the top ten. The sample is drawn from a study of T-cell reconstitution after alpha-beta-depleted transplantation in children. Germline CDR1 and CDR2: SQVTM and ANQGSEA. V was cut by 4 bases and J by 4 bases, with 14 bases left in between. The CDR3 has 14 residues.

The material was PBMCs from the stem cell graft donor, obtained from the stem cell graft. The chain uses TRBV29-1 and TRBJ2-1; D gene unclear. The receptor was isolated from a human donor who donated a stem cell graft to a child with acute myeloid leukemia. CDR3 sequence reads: CSVVGLLVYNEQFF. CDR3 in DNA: TGCAGCGTTGTCGGTCTTCTCGTTTACAATGAGCAGTTCTTC.